This TCR beta chain stems from a study of a mutant IDH1 vaccine in newly diagnosed glioma. As for the study in general: Treated patients had a mean age of about 44 years and a sex split that was around 60% male and around 38% female. Previous care, which was radiotherapy, temozolomide, or both, most often involved both.

Stated time point: week 11, during vaccination. A single vaccine dose contained 300 ug of mutant IDH1 20-mer peptide, and topical imiquimod was used with it. V shed 10 bases and J shed 2 bases, with 23 bases lying between them. The CDR3 has 17 amino acids. The germline CDR1 and CDR2 sequences are LNHDA and SQIVND (reference sequence). Study observations and caveats: Vaccination induced immune responses in approximately 93% of patients.

As for this clone: The antigen is not known.

Sequencing used immunoSEQ multiplex PCR; TCRdb keeps in-frame clones, though not all of them. This table has over 60,000 clones, approximately 90% appearing once. The chain is built from TRBV19 and TRBJ1-4; the D gene is possibly TRBD1 (6 bases). The source is a man between 40 and 49 years old with glioma. Sequencing was performed on PBMCs, taken from a glioma patient whose treatment included an IDH1 peptide vaccine. DNA of the CDR3: TGTGCCACCTCCCCGGGGCAGGGGCATTTGACTAATGAAAAACTGTTTTTT. This translates into CATSPGQGHLTNEKLFF.